Listed here are 20 T cell receptor beta chains from one sample, sequenced in a study of blood T cell repertoires in COVID-19. Clones were sequenced by immunoSEQ multiplex PCR, and TCRdb holds only the in-frame ones, with some missing. Of about 92,000 clones listed, 55% to 80% are singletons. Sequencing was performed on peripheral blood. The receptors come from a woman aged 60-75 years in a cohort sampled during active or convalescent COVID-19.

The rearrangement links TRBV28 to TRBJ2-3; possible D gene TRBD2, 7 bases. V was clipped by 7 bases and J by 2 bases, with 16 bases between them. The CDR3 consists of 15 residues. Per the germline V gene, CDR1 is MDHEN and CDR2 is SYDVKM. The CDR3 here is CASTTGGRVTDTQYF. The CDR3 nucleotides read TGTGCCAGCACGACCGGGGGGCGGGTCACAGATACGCAGTATTTT.

This clone was detected only once. J is TRBJ1-2 and V is TRBV7-3, with TRBD1 identical over 7 bases. Germline V gene sequence: CDR1 SGHTA, CDR2 FQGTGA. The CDR3 has 18 residues. The trim removed 4 bases at V and 0 bases at J, leaving 14 bases unmatched. This chain's CDR3 is CASSSETTGANSNYGYTF. CDR3 DNA sequence: TGTGCCAGCAGCTCCGAAACTACAGGGGCGAACTCTAACTATGGCTACACCTTC. The entire variable domain, with the rest obtained from reference TRBV7-3 and TRBJ1-2, is as follows: GAGVSQTPSNKVTEKGKYVELRCDPISGHTALYWYRQSLGQGPEFLIYFQGTGAADDSGLPNDRFFAVRPEGSVSTLKIQRTERGDSAVYLCASSSETTGANSNYGYTFGSGTRLTVV.

The chain couples TRBV5-1 to TRBJ2-7; 8 nucleotides match TRBD2. Germline CDR1 reads SGHRS; CDR2 reads YFSETQ. Trimming at V came to 3 bases and at J to 4 bases, leaving 9 bases not matched to a gene. The CDR3 contains 15 residues. The DNA for the CDR3 is TGCGCCAGCAGCTCCCAGCGGGGGCTCAGATACGAGCAGTACTTC. Its protein is CASSSQRGLRYEQYF. Drawing the rest from reference TRBV5-1 and TRBJ2-7, the complete variable domain is KAGVTQTPRYLIKTRGQQVTLSCSPISGHRSVSWYQQTPGQGLQFLFEYFSETQRNKGNFPGRFSGRQFSNSRSEMNVSTLELGDSALYLCASSSQRGLRYEQYFGPGTRLTVT.

This rearrangement joins TRBV5-4 to TRBJ2-7; 12 nucleotides line up with TRBD1. Per the germline V gene, CDR1 is SGHNT and CDR2 is YYREEE (reference sequence). The CDR3 sequence is 14 residues long. The junction had 5 bases not matched to a gene; V was cut back by 4 bases and J by 6 bases. The CDR3 reads CASSTGQGAGEQYF. The CDR3 nucleotides read TGTGCCAGCAGCACGGGACAGGGGGCGGGCGAGCAGTACTTC.

The chain links TRBV4-1 to TRBJ1-3, with D tentatively TRBD1 (5 bases). V lost 5 bases and J lost 1, with 18 bases in between. Per germline, CDR1 MGHRA and CDR2 YSYEKL. The CDR3 is 17 amino acids. The CDR3 nucleotides read TGCGCCAGCAGCGAGACAGAGACGACAATTTCTGGAAACACCATATATTTT. This gives the protein CASSETETTISGNTIYF.

The CDR3 region is CASSQYGQGQETQYF. The CDR3 DNA sequence: TGTGCCAGCAGCCAATACGGACAGGGGCAAGAGACCCAGTACTTC. The gene calls are TRBV7-2 and TRBJ2-5; 9 bases are a match to TRBD1. Germline CDR1 and CDR2: SGHTA and FQGNSA. The V and J ends lost 5 bases and 2 bases, in that order; junction bases with no gene match: 6. This CDR3 is 15 amino acids long.

The chain couples TRBV7-2 to TRBJ2-1; D unresolved. The V end was cut by 2 bases, the J end by 5 bases, with 10 bases between. The length of the CDR3 is 14 residues. Germline CDR1 reads SGHTA; CDR2 reads FQGNSA. CDR3 sequence: CASSLFVTNNEQFF. For the CDR3, the DNA is TGTGCCAGCAGCTTATTCGTAACAAACAATGAGCAGTTCTTC.

This chain joins TRBV7-3 and TRBJ2-3; TRBD2 matches at 7 bases. The CDR3 extends over 17 amino acids. Germline V CDR1 and CDR2: SGHTA, FQGTGA. The V and J ends lost 2 bases and 0 bases, in that order; junction bases with no gene match: 8. Here the CDR3 reads CASSLSPSGTSTDTQYF. CDR3 DNA sequence: TGTGCCAGCAGCTTATCGCCTAGCGGAACTAGCACAGATACGCAGTATTTT.

V is TRBV5-1 and J is TRBJ2-1; 8 positions agree with TRBD1. This CDR3 has 16 amino acids. Per germline, CDR1 SGHRS and CDR2 YFSETQ. The junction had 11 bases not matched to a gene; V was cut back by 4 bases and J by 5 bases. The CDR3 DNA reads as TGCGCCAGCAGCACTCAGGGGGCTGGTCGTAACAATGAGCAGTTCTTC. This translates into CASSTQGAGRNNEQFF.

The V and J genes are TRBV10-3 and TRBJ1-1; the D is unclear. V lost 0 bases and J 1 base, leaving 9 bases between the germline ends. In germline, CDR1 is ENHRY, CDR2 SYGVKD. The CDR3 is 15 amino acids. The CDR3 is CAISESGRANTEAFF. CDR3 nucleotides: TGTGCCATCAGTGAGTCTGGGAGGGCGAACACTGAAGCTTTCTTT.

The rearrangement links TRBV19 to TRBJ2-4; TRBD2 matches 15 bases. This CDR3 contains 16 residues. Trimming cost V 6 bases and J 12 bases; bases outside gene matches: 12. In germline, CDR1 is LNHDA, CDR2 SQIVND (reference sequence). CDR3 region: CASSTSGTSGGLGQYF. CDR3 DNA: TGTGCCAGTAGCACCTCCGGGACTAGCGGGGGGCTGGGTCAGTACTTC.

This rearrangement joins TRBV5-1 to TRBJ2-3, with 8 bases lining up with TRBD1. V was clipped by 4 bases and J by 3 bases; unmatched bases: 7. The V gene's germline CDR1 is SGHRS and CDR2 YFSETQ. This CDR3 comprises 15 residues. CDR3 nucleotides: TGCGCCAGCAGCGAGGGACAGGAGGTTACAGATACGCAGTATTTT. Its protein is CASSEGQEVTDTQYF.

V and J are TRBV30 and TRBJ1-4, with 7 nucleotides matching TRBD1. This CDR3 contains 14 residues. CDR1 is GTSNPN and CDR2 is SVGIG in the germline V gene (reference sequence). J lost 5 bases, V lost 2 bases, and 5 bases had no gene match. The CDR3 bases are TGTGCCTGGAGTAGGGACAGACCCAATGAAAAACTGTTTTTT. Translated: CAWSRDRPNEKLFF.

The J gene is TRBJ2-1, the V gene TRBV3-1 (or the pseudogene TRBV3-2), with a possible D match to TRBD2 (7 bases). Trimming took off 0 bases at V and 2 bases at J, with 11 bases between the two ends. The CDR3 covers 16 residues. CDR1 and CDR2 (germline): LGHDT, YNNKEL (reference sequence). As DNA, the CDR3 is TGTGCCAGCAGCCAAGATCCCGGGGGGCCCTACAATGAGCAGTTCTTC. As protein: CASSQDPGGPYNEQFF.

This sequence joins TRBV6-4 and TRBJ1-1; D remains ambiguous. This CDR3 is built from 13 residues. The germline V gene has CDR1 MRHNA and CDR2 SNTAGT. The ends were cut back, 4 bases at V and 4 bases at J, with 10 bases in the middle. CDR3 amino acids: CASSAMHLTEAFF. The DNA for the CDR3 is TGTGCCAGCAGTGCTATGCACCTCACTGAAGCTTTCTTT.

The CDR3 bases are TGTGCCAGCAGCACGGGGACAGGGGCACGGGAGACCCAGTACTTC. Encoded protein: CASSTGTGARETQYF. This chain links TRBV7-9 with TRBJ2-5, with TRBD1 identical over 10 bases. Unmatched junction bases numbered 8, after V lost 5 bases and J lost 5 bases. Germline lookup yields CDR1 SEHNR and CDR2 FQNEAQ (reference sequence). The CDR3 loop spans 15 amino acids.

This chain joins TRBV6-5 and TRBJ1-4; unclear D gene. Germline lookup yields CDR1 MNHEY and CDR2 SVGAGI. The CDR3 spans 15 residues. V lost 6 bases, J lost 6 bases, and 17 bases lay in between. The CDR3 DNA sequence: TGTGCCAGCAGCAGGTGGGCGAGAGATCATGAAAAACTGTTTTTT. Its protein is CASSRWARDHEKLFF.

This chain joins TRBV6-2 or TRBV6-3 and TRBJ2-1, with TRBD2 matching 14 bases. The germline gives CDR1 MNHEY, CDR2 SVGEGT. Trimming cost V 6 bases and J 9 bases; bases outside gene matches: 7. CDR3 length equals 15 residues. CDR3 in DNA: TGTGCCAGCAGCCGAGGACTAGCGGGGGGCCTTGAGCAGTTCTTC. Its translation: CASSRGLAGGLEQFF.

The chain carries TRBV7-8 and TRBJ2-1; 8 bases line up with TRBD2. The CDR3 consists of 16 residues. Germline CDR1 reads SGHVS; CDR2 reads FQNEAQ. V lost 4 bases to trimming and J lost 3 bases; unmatched junction nucleotides: 8. CDR3 nucleotides: TGTGCCAGCAGCTATGTTCGGGGGGGTCTCTACAATGAGCAGTTCTTC. Translated: CASSYVRGGLYNEQFF.

The chain joins TRBV27 to TRBJ2-2, with 8 bases matching TRBD1. Germline CDR1 reads MNHEY; CDR2 reads SMNVEV (reference sequence). The length of the CDR3 is 15 residues. J lost 4 bases, V lost 5 bases, and 6 bases had no gene match. The CDR3 region has the DNA TGTGCCAGCAGTCCAAGACAGGGGAGCACCGGGGAGCTGTTTTTT. This sequence encodes CASSPRQGSTGELFF.